This passage covers 13 T cell receptor beta chains from one sample sequenced in a study of radiotherapy plus CTLA-4 blockade in lung cancer. Only in-frame clones appear in the TCRdb table, and some are missing; sequencing was by immunoSEQ multiplex PCR. Of about 14,000 clones listed, approximately 89% are singletons. This specimen was peripheral blood, taken from a patient treated with radiotherapy plus ipilimumab. The receptors stem from a human donor with non-small cell lung cancer that progressed on radiotherapy plus ipilimumab. Some clones in this sample may be carry-over from other donors' samples.

The chain uses TRBV5-1 and TRBJ2-7, with D tentatively TRBD2 (5 bases). The CDR3 is made up of 17 amino acids. V lost 0 bases to trimming and J lost 2 bases, with 18 bases between them. Germline V gene lookup returns CDR1 SGHRS and CDR2 YFSETQ. Written as DNA, the CDR3 is TGCGCCAGCAGCTTGGAAAGCGGCCATGCACGAACCTACGAGCAGTACTTC. Translated, it gives CASSLESGHARTYEQYF.

The chain is built from TRBV7-2 and TRBJ2-3; 7 bases are a match to TRBD2. The V gene's germline CDR1 is SGHTA and CDR2 FQGNSA. Trimming at V came to 5 bases and at J to 2 bases, leaving 7 bases not matched to a gene. The CDR3 has 15 residues. Here the CDR3 DNA reads TGTGCCAGCAGCATGGGGGGGACCCACACAGATACGCAGTATTTT. It translates to CASSMGGTHTDTQYF.

The rearrangement links TRBV10-1 to TRBJ2-2, with D possibly matching TRBD2 (5 bases). Trimming pared 2 bases from V and 3 bases from J, leaving 10 bases between. This CDR3 comprises 15 residues. Germline assignment: CDR1 WNHNN and CDR2 SYGVQD (reference sequence). The CDR3: CASSEGFGDTGELFF. CDR3 sequence (DNA): TGCGCCAGCAGTGAGGGATTCGGGGACACCGGGGAGCTGTTTTTT.

This clone was counted once. The rearrangement uses TRBV9 and TRBJ2-3; 8 positions match TRBD2. After removal of 0 bases from V and 7 bases from J, the junction contained 10 bases not matched to a gene. This CDR3 region has 16 residues. Germline V gene sequence: CDR1 SGDLS, CDR2 YYNGEE. The CDR3 sequence: CASSVAATSAGYTQYF. CDR3 in DNA: TGTGCCAGCAGCGTAGCCGCGACTAGCGCTGGTTATACGCAGTATTTT.

This rearrangement joins TRBV4-2 to TRBJ2-7, with D perhaps TRBD2 (6 bases). The V gene's germline CDR1 is LGHNA and CDR2 YNFKEQ. The CDR3 runs to 15 residues. The germline V and J ends were trimmed by 0 bases and 2 bases, with 11 bases remaining between them. CDR3 protein: CASSQERRDPYEQYF. The CDR3 DNA reads TGTGCCAGCAGCCAAGAGAGGCGGGACCCCTACGAGCAGTACTTC.

The genes are TRBV2 and TRBJ1-5; TRBD1 aligns across 8 bases. CDR1 SNHLY and CDR2 FYNNEI come from the germline V gene. This CDR3 contains 15 residues. The ends lost 4 bases at V and 2 bases at J; junction bases unmatched: 4. This CDR3 reads CASSADRDGNQPQHF. CDR3 nucleotide sequence: TGTGCCAGCAGTGCGGACAGGGACGGCAATCAGCCCCAGCATTTT.

V is TRBV27 and J is TRBJ1-2; 10 bases line up with TRBD1. V was clipped by 6 bases and J by 3 bases; unmatched bases: 4. This CDR3 is built from 14 residues. CDR1 and CDR2 (germline): MNHEY, SMNVEV (reference sequence). CDR3 DNA sequence: TGTGCCAGCAGCGACAGGGGGCTAGACTATGGCTACACCTTC. Protein sequence: CASSDRGLDYGYTF.

The rearrangement uses TRBV19 and TRBJ2-3; 8 bases align to TRBD2. Unmatched junction bases numbered 8, after V lost 4 bases and J lost 2 bases. The CDR3 loop spans 16 amino acids. The germline gives CDR1 LNHDA, CDR2 SQIVND (reference sequence). The CDR3 sequence: CASSKKGGGNTDTQYF. The CDR3 DNA sequence: TGTGCCAGTAGTAAAAAAGGCGGGGGGAACACAGATACGCAGTATTTT.

This chain joins TRBV4-3 and TRBJ2-3, with TRBD2 matching over 10 bases. The CDR3 is 17 residues long. Per the germline V gene, CDR1 is LGHNA and CDR2 is YSLEER. V trimming: 0 bases; J trimming: 8 bases; junction bases outside the gene matches: 11. CDR3 amino acids: CASSQDIPSGSRVTQYF. The CDR3 coding sequence is TGCGCCAGCAGCCAAGATATTCCTAGCGGGAGCCGAGTTACGCAGTATTTT.

On this clone itself: The same CDR3 is also encoded by other DNA sequences in this sample. This chain connects TRBV6-5 to TRBJ1-1; no clear D gene. Trimming took off 2 bases at V and 4 bases at J, with 8 bases between the two ends. CDR1 and CDR2 (germline): MNHEY, SVGAGI. The CDR3 runs to 13 residues. Here the CDR3 reads CASSYGRRTEAFF. CDR3 nucleotide sequence: TGTGCCAGCAGTTACGGGCGTCGCACTGAAGCTTTCTTT.

This chain links TRBV7-3 with TRBJ2-3; the D gene is possibly TRBD1 (7 bases). V dropped 8 bases and J dropped 4 bases, with 13 bases sitting between them. Germline V gene sequence: CDR1 SGHTA, CDR2 FQGTGA. CDR3 length: 13 residues. The CDR3 nucleotides are TGTGCCAGCCCCAGGGGGGAGTCAGATACGCAGTATTTT. Encoded protein: CASPRGESDTQYF.

J is TRBJ1-2 and V is TRBV6-5; 7 bases line up with TRBD1. With V trimmed by 6 bases and J by 0 bases, 4 bases remained unmatched. CDR3 size: 14 residues. Germline V CDR1 and CDR2: MNHEY, SVGAGI. The CDR3 DNA sequence: TGTGCCAGCAGGCGACAGGGAGCTAACTATGGCTACACCTTC. It translates to CASRRQGANYGYTF.

The V call is TRBV14, the J call TRBJ2-1; D is perhaps TRBD2 (6 bases). V was pared by 6 bases and J by 10 bases, with 13 bases between. Germline V gene data show CDR1 as SGHDN and CDR2 as FVKESK. The CDR3 spans 12 residues. In nucleotides, the CDR3 is TGTGCCAGCAGTCCGATAGGAGGGGAGCAGTTCTTC. Translated: CASSPIGGEQFF. Using reference TRBV14 and TRBJ2-1 for the parts outside the CDR3, the full variable domain is EAGVTQFPSHSVIEKGQTVTLRCDPISGHDNLYWYRRVMGKEIKFLLHFVKESKQDESGMPNNRFLAERTGGTYSTLKVQPAELEDSGVYFCASSPIGGEQFFGPGTRLTVL.